The sequence of this T cell receptor beta chain was determined in a study of CD8 T cells in ankylosing spondylitis (dated by TCRdb to about 2017). Broadly, across the study: The study profiled T cell receptor beta repertoires in healthy donors and ankylosing spondylitis patients to find disease-linked TCR variants. The full study cohort comprised around 23 ankylosing spondylitis patients and 85 to 120 healthy donors. Peripheral blood was sampled, and synovial fluid was additionally collected from ankylosing spondylitis patients. What the work shows at the level of the full study, not this receptor alone: The disease-linked clones had a CD8+ phenotype and were found at relatively low frequencies in peripheral blood. Some of the motif variants had been reported before in the synovial fluid and blood of reactive arthritis patients, a finding that suggests common disease-initiation mechanisms. A TCR beta motif made up of eight or nine highly homologous amino acid variants appeared to be characteristic of blood from ankylosing spondylitis patients. The disease-linked clones were reported as significantly enriched in matched synovial fluid samples from ankylosing spondylitis patients.

The V end gives up 4 bases and the J end 6 bases, leaving 11 bases in the junction not matched to a gene. There are 15 amino acids in the CDR3, from cysteine to phenylalanine inclusive. Only the CDR3 DNA stays, 45 bases, in frame from base 1. From the germline V gene (reference sequence), CDR1 is DFQATT and CDR2 is SNEGSKA. The table lists this clonotype with many counts. What this receptor recognizes is not known. Per-nucleotide qualities are absent, and no much larger clonotype sits a single base away. The sample was run on an Illumina HiSeq 2500. Quantitative 5'-RACE with molecular barcodes was the method used to prepare the TCR beta libraries. On the authors' methods: Disease-linked TCR variants were identified with a new computational method built on a probabilistic model of VDJ rearrangement. TCRdb handled the public reads itself, with Q25 trimming in fastp and clone calling in MiXCR, and kept productive beta chains. Here each entry gathers all rows of one CDR3 protein and keeps the most common genes and DNA. TCRdb's processing, not the study's, gives the V and J calls here. The sample contains 150,000 to 200,000 distinct CDR3 sequences, around 10% of them found a single time. The biggest ten clones account for about 28% of the sample.

The V and J genes are TRBV20-1 and TRBJ2-1; 8 bases in between match TRBD1. Sequencing input: blood, either unsorted or a sorted T cell fraction (not recorded which). This clonotype originated in a male donor with ankylosing spondylitis or in good health (not recorded which). The DNA is as follows: TGCAGTGCTACGATCGGACAGGGAAATATCAATGAGCAGTTCTTC. This codes for CSATIGQGNINEQFF.